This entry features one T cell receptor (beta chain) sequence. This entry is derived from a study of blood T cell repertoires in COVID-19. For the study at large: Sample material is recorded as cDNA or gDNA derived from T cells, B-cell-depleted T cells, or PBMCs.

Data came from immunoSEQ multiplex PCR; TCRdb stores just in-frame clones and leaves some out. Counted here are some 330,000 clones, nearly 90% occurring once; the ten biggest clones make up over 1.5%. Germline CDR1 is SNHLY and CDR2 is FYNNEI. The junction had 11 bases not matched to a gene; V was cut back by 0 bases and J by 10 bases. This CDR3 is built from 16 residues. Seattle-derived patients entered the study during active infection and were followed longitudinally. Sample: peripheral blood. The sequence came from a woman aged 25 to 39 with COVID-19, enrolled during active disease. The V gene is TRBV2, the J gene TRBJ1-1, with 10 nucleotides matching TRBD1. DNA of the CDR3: TGTGCCAGCAGTGAAGCGGTAGGACAGGGGGAGATCGTAGCTTTCTTT. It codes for CASSEAVGQGEIVAFF.